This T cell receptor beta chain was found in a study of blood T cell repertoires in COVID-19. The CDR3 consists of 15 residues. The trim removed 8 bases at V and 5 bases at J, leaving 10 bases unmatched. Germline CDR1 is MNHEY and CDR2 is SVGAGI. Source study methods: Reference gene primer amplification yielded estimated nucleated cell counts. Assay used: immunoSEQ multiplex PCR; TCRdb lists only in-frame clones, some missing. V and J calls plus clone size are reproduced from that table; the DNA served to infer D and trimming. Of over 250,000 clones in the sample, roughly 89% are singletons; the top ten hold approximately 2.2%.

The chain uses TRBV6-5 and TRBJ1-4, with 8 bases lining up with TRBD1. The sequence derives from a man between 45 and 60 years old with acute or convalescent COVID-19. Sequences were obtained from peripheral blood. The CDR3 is CASSPRDRPNEKLFF. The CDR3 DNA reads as TGTGCCAGCTCTCCCAGGGACAGGCCAAATGAAAAACTGTTTTTT.